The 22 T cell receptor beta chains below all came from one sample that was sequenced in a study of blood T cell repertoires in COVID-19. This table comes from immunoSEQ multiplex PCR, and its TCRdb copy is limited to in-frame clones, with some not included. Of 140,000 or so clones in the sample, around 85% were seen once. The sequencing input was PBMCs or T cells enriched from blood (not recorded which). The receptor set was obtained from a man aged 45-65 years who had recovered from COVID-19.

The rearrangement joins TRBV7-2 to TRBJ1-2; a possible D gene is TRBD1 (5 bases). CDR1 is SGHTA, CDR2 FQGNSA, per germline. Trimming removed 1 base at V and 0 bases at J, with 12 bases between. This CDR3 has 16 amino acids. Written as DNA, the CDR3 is TGTGCCAGCAGCTTAGATACAGGACGATCTAACTATGGCTACACCTTC. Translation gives CASSLDTGRSNYGYTF.

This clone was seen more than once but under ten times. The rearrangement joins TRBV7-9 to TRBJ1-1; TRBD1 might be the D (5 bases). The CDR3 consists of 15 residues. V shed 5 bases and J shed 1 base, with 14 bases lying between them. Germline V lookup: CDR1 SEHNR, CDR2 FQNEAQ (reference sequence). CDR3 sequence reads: CASSPRATGNTEAFF. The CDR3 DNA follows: TGTGCCAGCAGCCCAAGGGCTACAGGGAACACTGAAGCTTTCTTT.

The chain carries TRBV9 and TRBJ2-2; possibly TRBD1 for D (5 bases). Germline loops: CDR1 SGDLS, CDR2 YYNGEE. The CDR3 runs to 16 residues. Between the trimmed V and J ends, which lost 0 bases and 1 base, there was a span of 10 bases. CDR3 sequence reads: CASSVARQGNTGELFF. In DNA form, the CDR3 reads TGTGCCAGCAGCGTAGCTAGGCAGGGGAACACCGGGGAGCTGTTTTTT. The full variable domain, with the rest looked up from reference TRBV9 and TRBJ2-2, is DSGVTQTPKHLITATGQRVTLRCSPRSGDLSVYWYQQSLDQGLQFLIQYYNGEERAKGNILERFSAQQFPDLHSELNLSSLELGDSALYFCASSVARQGNTGELFFGEGSRLTVL.

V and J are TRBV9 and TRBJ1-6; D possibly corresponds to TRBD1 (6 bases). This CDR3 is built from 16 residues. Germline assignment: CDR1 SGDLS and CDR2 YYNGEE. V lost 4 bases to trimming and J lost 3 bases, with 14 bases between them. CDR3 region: CASSPHRANYNSPLHF. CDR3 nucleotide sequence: TGTGCCAGCAGCCCCCACAGGGCCAACTATAATTCACCCCTCCACTTT.

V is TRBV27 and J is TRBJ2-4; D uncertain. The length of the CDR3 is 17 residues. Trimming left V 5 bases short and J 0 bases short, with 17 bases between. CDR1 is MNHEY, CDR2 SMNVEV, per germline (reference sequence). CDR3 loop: CASSALGGNIAKNIQYF. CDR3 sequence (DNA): TGTGCCAGCAGTGCCTTAGGCGGTAATATAGCCAAAAACATTCAGTACTTC.

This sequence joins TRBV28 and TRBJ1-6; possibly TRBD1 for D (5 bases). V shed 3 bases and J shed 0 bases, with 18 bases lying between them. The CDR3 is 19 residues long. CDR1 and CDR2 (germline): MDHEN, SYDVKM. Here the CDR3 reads CASSFPGGGPSSYNSPLHF. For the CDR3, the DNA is TGTGCCAGCAGTTTCCCCGGGGGAGGACCGAGCTCCTATAATTCACCCCTCCACTTT.

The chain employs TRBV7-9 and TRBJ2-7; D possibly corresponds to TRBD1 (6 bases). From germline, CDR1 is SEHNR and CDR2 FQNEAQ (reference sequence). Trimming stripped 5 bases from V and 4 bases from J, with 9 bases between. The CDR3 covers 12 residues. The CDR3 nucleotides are TGTGCCAGCAGCGAGGGGACATACGAGCAGTACTTC. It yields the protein CASSEGTYEQYF.

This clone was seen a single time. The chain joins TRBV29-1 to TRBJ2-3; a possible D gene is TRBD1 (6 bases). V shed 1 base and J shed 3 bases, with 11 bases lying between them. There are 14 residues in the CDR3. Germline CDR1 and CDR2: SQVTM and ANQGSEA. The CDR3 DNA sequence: TGCAGCGTTGAAGGACTGGGGGCTACAGATACGCAGTATTTT. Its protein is CSVEGLGATDTQYF.

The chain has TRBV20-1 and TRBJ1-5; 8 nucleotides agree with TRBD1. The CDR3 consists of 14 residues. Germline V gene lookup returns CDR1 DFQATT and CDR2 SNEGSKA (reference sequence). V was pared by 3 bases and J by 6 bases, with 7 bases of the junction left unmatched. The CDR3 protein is CSASIAGGRQPQHF. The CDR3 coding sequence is TGCAGTGCTAGTATTGCAGGGGGCCGTCAGCCCCAGCATTTT.

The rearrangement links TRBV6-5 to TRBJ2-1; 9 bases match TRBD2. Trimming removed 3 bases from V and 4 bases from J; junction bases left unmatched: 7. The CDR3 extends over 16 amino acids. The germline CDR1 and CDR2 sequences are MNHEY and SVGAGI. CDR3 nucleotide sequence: TGTGCCAGCAGTTATCAGCTAGCGGGGAGATACAATGAGCAGTTCTTC. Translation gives CASSYQLAGRYNEQFF.

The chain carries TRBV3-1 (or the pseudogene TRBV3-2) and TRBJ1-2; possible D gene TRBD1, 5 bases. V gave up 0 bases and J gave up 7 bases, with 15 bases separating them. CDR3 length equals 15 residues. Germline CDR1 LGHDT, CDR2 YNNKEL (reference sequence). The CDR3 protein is CASSQEAVRAGGYTF. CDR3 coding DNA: TGTGCCAGCAGCCAAGAGGCGGTCAGGGCTGGTGGCTACACCTTC.

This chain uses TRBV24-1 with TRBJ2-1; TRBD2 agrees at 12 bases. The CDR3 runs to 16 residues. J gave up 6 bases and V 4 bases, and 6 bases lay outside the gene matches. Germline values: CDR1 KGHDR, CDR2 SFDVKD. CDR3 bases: TGTGCCACCAGTGACCCTAGCGGGGGGGCCCTCAATGAGCAGTTCTTC. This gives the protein CATSDPSGGALNEQFF.

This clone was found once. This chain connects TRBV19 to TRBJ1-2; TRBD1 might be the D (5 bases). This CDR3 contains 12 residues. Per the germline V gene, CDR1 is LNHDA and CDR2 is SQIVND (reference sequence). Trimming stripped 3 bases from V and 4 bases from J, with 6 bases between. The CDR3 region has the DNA TGTGCCAGTAGTATGGGGGGCTATGGCTACACCTTC. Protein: CASSMGGYGYTF. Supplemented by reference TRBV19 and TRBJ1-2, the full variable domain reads DGGITQSPKYLFRKEGQNVTLSCEQNLNHDAMYWYRQDPGQGLRLIYYSQIVNDFQKGDIAEGYSVSREKKESFPLTVTSAQKNPTAFYLCASSMGGYGYTFGSGTRLTVV.

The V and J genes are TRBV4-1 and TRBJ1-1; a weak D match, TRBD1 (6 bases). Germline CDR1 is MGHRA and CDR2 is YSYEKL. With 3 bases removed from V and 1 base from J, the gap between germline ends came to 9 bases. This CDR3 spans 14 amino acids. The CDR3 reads CASSQGAGNTEAFF. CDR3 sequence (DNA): TGCGCCAGCAGCCAGGGGGCAGGGAACACTGAAGCTTTCTTT.

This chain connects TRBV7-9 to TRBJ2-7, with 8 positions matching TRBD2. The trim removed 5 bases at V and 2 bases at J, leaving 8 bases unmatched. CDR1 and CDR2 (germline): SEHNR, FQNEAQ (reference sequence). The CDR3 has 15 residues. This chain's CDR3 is CASSGVAGRTYEQYF. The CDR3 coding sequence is TGTGCCAGCAGCGGCGTAGCGGGGCGCACCTACGAGCAGTACTTC.

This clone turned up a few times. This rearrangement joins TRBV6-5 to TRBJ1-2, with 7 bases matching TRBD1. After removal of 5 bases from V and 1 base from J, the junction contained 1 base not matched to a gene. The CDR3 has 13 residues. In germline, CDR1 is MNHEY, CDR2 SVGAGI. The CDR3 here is CASSRDSNYGYTF. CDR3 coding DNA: TGTGCCAGCAGTCGGGACAGTAACTATGGCTACACCTTC.

CDR3 sequence: CASSLDGLYEQYF. The CDR3 nucleotides are TGTGCCAGCAGTTTGGATGGGCTCTACGAGCAGTACTTC. The chain is built from TRBV28 and TRBJ2-7; no firm D call. The CDR3 totals 13 residues. From germline, CDR1 is MDHEN and CDR2 SYDVKM. Trimming pared 3 bases from V and 3 bases from J, leaving 9 bases between.

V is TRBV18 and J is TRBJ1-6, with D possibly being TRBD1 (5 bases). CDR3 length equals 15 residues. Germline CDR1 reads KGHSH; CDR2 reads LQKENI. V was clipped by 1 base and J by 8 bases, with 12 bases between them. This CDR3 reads CASSPLSGKDSPLHF. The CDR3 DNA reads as TGTGCCAGCTCACCACTGTCAGGGAAGGATTCACCCCTCCACTTT.

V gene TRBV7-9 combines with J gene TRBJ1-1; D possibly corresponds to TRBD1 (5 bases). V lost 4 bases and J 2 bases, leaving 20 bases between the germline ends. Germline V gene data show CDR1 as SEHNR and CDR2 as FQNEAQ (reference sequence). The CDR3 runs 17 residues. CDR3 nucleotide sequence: TGTGCCAGCAGCTCTAGTAGCGGGGGAATGGGCAACACTGAAGCTTTCTTT. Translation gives CASSSSSGGMGNTEAFF.

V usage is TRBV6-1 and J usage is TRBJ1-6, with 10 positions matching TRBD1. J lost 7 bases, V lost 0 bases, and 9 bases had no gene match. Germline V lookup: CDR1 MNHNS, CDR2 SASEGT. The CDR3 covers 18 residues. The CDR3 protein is CASSEAFGQGVNNSPLHF. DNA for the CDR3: TGTGCCAGCAGTGAAGCGTTCGGACAGGGGGTGAACAATTCACCCCTCCACTTT.

The CDR3, as DNA: TGTGCCAGCAGCTTTGGGACAGCTAATTGGGAACTGTTTTTT. It codes for CASSFGTANWELFF. This sequence joins TRBV7-9 and TRBJ1-4, with 7 positions matching TRBD1. The junction had 10 bases not matched to a gene; V was cut back by 3 bases and J by 12 bases. The CDR3 runs 14 residues. The V gene's germline CDR1 is SEHNR and CDR2 FQNEAQ (reference sequence). The full variable domain, completed using reference TRBV7-9 and TRBJ1-4, is DTGVSQNPRHKITKRGQNVTFRCDPISEHNRLYWYRQTLGQGPEFLTYFQNEAQLEKSRLLSDRFSAERPKGSFSTLEIQRTEQGDSAMYLCASSFGTANWELFFGSGTQLSVL.

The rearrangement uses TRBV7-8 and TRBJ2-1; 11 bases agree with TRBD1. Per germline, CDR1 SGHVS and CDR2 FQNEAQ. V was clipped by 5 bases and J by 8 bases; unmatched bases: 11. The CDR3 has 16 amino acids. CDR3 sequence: CASSRLGTGGSDEQFF. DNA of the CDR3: TGTGCCAGCAGCCGCTTGGGGACAGGGGGAAGCGATGAGCAGTTCTTC.